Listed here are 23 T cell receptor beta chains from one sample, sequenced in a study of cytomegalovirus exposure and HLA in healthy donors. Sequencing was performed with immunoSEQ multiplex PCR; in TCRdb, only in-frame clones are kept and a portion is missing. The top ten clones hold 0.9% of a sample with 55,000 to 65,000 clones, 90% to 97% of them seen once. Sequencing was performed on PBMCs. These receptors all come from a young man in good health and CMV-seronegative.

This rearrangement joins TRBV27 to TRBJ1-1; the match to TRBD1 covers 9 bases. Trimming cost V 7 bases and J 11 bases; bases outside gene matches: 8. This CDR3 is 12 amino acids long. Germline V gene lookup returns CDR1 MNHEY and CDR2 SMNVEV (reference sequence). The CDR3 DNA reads TGTGCCAGCACCCCTGGGACAGGGATCGCTTTCTTT. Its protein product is CASTPGTGIAFF.

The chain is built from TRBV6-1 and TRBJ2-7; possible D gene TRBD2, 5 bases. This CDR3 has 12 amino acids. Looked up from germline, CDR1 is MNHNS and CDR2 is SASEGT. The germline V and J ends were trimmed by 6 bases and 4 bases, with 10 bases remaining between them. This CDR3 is CASRRLAYEQYF. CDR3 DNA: TGTGCCAGCAGGAGGCTAGCTTACGAGCAGTACTTC.

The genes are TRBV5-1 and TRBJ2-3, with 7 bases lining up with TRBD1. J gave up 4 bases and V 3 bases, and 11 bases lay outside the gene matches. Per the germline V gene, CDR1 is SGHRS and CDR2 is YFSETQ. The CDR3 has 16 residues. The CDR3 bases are TGCGCCAGCAGCTCTACGACAGGGCGTTTGGCAGATACGCAGTATTTT. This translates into CASSSTTGRLADTQYF.

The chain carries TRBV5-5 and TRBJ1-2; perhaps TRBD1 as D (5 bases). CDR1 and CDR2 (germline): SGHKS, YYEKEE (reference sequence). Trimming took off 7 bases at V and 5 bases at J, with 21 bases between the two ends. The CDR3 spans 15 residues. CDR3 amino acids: CASWRGPSEGYGYTF. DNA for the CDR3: TGTGCCAGCTGGAGGGGCCCCTCCGAGGGGTATGGCTACACCTTC.

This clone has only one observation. DNA of the CDR3: TGTGCCAGCAGACAGGGGGCCGGGGAGCTGTTTTTT. Its protein product is CASRQGAGELFF. This chain joins TRBV2 and TRBJ2-2, with 8 bases that match TRBD1. In germline, CDR1 is SNHLY, CDR2 FYNNEI. V lost 6 bases and J lost 6; bases outside the gene matches: 0. The CDR3 covers 12 residues.

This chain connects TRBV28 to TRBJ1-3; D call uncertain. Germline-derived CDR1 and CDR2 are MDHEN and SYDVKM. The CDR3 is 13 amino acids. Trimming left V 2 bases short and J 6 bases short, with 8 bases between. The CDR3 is CASSLREENTIYF. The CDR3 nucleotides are TGTGCCAGCAGTTTAAGGGAGGAAAACACCATATATTTT. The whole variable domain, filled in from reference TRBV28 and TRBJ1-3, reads DVKVTQSSRYLVKRTGEKVFLECVQDMDHENMFWYRQDPGLGLRLIYFSYDVKMKEKGDIPEGYSVSREKKERFSLILESASTNQTSMYLCASSLREENTIYFGEGSWLTVV.

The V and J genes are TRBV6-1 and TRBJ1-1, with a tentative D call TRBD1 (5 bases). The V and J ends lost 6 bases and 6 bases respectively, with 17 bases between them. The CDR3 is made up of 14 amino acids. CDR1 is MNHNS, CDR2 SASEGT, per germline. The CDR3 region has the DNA TGTGCCAGCAGACAACACGGGGGTTCGGCTGAAGCTTTCTTT. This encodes CASRQHGGSAEAFF.

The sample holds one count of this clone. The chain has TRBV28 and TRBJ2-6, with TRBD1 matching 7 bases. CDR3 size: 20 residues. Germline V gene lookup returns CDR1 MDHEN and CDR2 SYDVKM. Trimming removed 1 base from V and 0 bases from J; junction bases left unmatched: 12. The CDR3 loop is CASSLSYPGQAISGANVLTF. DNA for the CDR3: TGTGCCAGCAGTTTATCGTACCCCGGACAGGCCATCTCTGGGGCCAACGTCCTGACTTTC.

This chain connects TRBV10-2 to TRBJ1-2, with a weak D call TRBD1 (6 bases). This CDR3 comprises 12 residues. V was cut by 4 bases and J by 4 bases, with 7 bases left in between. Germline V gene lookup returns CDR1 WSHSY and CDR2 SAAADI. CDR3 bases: TGCGCCAGCAGTGGGACAGCCTATGGCTACACCTTC. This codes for CASSGTAYGYTF.

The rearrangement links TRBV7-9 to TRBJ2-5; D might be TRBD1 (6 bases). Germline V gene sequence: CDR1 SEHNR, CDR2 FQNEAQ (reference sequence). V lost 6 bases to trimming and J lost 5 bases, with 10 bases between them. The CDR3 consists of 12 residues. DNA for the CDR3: TGTGCCAGCAGGCAAGGGGGTGAGACCCAGTACTTC. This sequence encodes CASRQGGETQYF. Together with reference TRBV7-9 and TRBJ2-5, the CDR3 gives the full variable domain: DTGVSQNPRHKITKRGQNVTFRCDPISEHNRLYWYRQTLGQGPEFLTYFQNEAQLEKSRLLSDRFSAERPKGSFSTLEIQRTEQGDSAMYLCASRQGGETQYFGPGTRLLVL.

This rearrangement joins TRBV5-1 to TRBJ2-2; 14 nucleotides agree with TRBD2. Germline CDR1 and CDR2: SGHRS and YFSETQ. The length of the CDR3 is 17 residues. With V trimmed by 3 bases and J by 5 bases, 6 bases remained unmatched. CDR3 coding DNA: TGCGCCAGCAGCTCGGGACTAGCGGGAGTTACGACCGGGGAGCTGTTTTTT. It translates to CASSSGLAGVTTGELFF. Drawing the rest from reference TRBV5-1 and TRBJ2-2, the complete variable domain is KAGVTQTPRYLIKTRGQQVTLSCSPISGHRSVSWYQQTPGQGLQFLFEYFSETQRNKGNFPGRFSGRQFSNSRSEMNVSTLELGDSALYLCASSSGLAGVTTGELFFGEGSRLTVL.

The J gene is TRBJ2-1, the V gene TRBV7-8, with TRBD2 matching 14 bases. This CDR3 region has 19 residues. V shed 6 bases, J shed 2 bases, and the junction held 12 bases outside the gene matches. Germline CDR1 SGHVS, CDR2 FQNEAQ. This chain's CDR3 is CASRIGTSGSSVAYNEQFF. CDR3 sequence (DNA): TGTGCCAGCAGGATTGGGACTAGCGGGAGTTCAGTGGCCTACAATGAGCAGTTCTTC.

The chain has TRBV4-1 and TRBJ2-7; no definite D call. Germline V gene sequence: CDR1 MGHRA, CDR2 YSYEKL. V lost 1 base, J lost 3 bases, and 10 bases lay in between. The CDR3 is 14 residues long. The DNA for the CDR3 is TGCGCCAGCAGCCAAGTTGGCAAAAGCTACGAGCAGTACTTC. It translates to CASSQVGKSYEQYF.

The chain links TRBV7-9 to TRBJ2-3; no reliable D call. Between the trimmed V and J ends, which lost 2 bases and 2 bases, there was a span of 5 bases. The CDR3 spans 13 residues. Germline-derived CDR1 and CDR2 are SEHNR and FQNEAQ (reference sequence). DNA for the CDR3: TGTGCCAGCAGCTTAATTATCACAGATACGCAGTATTTT. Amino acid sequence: CASSLIITDTQYF.

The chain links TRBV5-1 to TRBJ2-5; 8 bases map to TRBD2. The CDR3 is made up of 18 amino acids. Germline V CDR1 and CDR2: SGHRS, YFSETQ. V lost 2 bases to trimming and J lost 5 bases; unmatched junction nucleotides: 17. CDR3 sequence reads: CASSFYPAGAGGVETQYF. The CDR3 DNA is TGCGCCAGCAGCTTCTACCCAGCTGGGGCGGGAGGCGTGGAGACCCAGTACTTC.

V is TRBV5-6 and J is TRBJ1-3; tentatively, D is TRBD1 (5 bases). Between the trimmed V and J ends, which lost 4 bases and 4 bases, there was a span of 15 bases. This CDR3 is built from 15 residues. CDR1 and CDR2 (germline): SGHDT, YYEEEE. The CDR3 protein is CASSTWEAGGNTIYF. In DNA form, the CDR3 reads TGTGCCAGCAGCACCTGGGAGGCAGGGGGAAACACCATATATTTT.

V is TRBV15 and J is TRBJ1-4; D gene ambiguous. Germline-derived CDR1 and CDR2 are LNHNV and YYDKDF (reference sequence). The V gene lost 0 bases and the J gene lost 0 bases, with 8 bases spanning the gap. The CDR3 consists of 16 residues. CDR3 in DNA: TGTGCCACCAGCAGAGATTCGTCCGCAACTAATGAAAAACTGTTTTTT. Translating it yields CATSRDSSATNEKLFF.

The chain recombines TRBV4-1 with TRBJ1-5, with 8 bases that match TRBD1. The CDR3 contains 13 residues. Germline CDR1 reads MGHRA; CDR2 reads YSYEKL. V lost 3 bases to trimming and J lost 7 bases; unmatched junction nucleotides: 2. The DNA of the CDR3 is TGCGCCAGCAGCCACAGGGGGCCCCAGCCCCAGCATTTT. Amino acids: CASSHRGPQPQHF.

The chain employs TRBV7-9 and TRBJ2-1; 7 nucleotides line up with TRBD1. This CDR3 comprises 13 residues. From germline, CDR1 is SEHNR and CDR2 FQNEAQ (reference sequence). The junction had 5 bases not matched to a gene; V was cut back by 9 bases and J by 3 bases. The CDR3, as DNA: TGTGCCAGTGGAGACAGGGACTACAATGAGCAGTTCTTC. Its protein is CASGDRDYNEQFF.

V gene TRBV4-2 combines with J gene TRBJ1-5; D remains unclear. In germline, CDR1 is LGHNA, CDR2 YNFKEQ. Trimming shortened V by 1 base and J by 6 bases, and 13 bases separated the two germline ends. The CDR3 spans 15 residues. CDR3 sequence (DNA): TGTGCCAGCAGCCAAGGGGAGGGTCTTGCTCAGCCCCAGCATTTT. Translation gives CASSQGEGLAQPQHF.

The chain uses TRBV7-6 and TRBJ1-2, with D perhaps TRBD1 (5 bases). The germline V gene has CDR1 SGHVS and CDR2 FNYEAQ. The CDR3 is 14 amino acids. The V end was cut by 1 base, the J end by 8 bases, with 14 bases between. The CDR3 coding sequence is TGTGCCAGCAGCTTAGTACGCGGGGACGGGGGCTACACCTTC. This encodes CASSLVRGDGGYTF.

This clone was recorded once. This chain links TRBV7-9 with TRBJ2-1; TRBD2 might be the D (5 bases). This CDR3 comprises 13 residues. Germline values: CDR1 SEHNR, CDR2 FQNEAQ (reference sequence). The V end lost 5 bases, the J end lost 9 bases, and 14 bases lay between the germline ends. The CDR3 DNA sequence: TGTGCCAGCAGCGAGGACGTGGGGAGTGAGCAGTTCTTC. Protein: CASSEDVGSEQFF.

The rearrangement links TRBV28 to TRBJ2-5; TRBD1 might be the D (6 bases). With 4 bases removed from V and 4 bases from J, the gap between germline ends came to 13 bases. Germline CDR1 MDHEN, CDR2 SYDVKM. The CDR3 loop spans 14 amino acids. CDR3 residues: CASSSYRAGETQYF. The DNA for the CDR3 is TGTGCCAGCAGTTCCTACAGGGCCGGAGAGACCCAGTACTTC.